This passage covers 22 T cell receptor beta chains from one sample sequenced in a study of cytomegalovirus exposure and HLA in healthy donors. Measured with immunoSEQ multiplex PCR; TCRdb has only the in-frame clones, and not every one. The table records some 210,000 clones, around nine tenths of them present only once. The material sequenced was PBMCs. These receptors all come from a woman aged 18 to 35 in good health and CMV-seropositive.

The chain carries TRBV30 and TRBJ2-7; 7 bases are shared with TRBD2. The junction had 10 bases not matched to a gene; V was cut back by 2 bases and J by 3 bases. There are 15 residues in the CDR3. Germline CDR1 and CDR2: GTSNPN and SVGIG (reference sequence). The CDR3 loop is CAWSRSGRELYEQYF. The CDR3 DNA sequence: TGTGCCTGGAGTCGCTCAGGGCGGGAGCTCTACGAGCAGTACTTC.

The V and J genes are TRBV29-1 and TRBJ2-1; D is uncertain. CDR3 length: 13 residues. The germline V gene encodes CDR1 SQVTM and CDR2 ANQGSEA. The V gene lost 3 bases and the J gene lost 6 bases, with 12 bases spanning the gap. CDR3 protein: CSVDRAPPNEQFF. The DNA of the CDR3 is TGCAGCGTTGATCGAGCCCCACCCAATGAGCAGTTCTTC.

The chain couples TRBV6-1 to TRBJ2-7; 8 positions agree with TRBD1. The CDR3 sequence is 15 residues long. The germline CDR1 and CDR2 sequences are MNHNS and SASEGT. The trim removed 4 bases at V and 4 bases at J, leaving 9 bases unmatched. Here the CDR3 reads CASSGAGTGGYEQYF. In DNA form, the CDR3 reads TGTGCCAGCAGTGGAGCCGGGACAGGTGGATACGAGCAGTACTTC.

This clone was recorded at least ten times. The chain links TRBV25-1 to TRBJ2-7, with TRBD2 matching 9 bases. CDR3 length: 17 amino acids. Germline lookup yields CDR1 MGHDK and CDR2 SYGVNS. V dropped 4 bases and J dropped 3; count of bases not matched to a gene: 13. CDR3 amino acids: CASSGPYRKREVYEQYF. In nucleotides, the CDR3 is TGTGCCAGCAGTGGCCCCTATCGGAAGCGGGAGGTCTACGAGCAGTACTTC.

V and J are TRBV18 and TRBJ1-2, with D possibly being TRBD1 (6 bases). In germline, CDR1 is KGHSH, CDR2 LQKENI. CDR3 length equals 15 residues. V lost 2 bases and J lost 0, with 10 bases in between. The CDR3 DNA is TGTGCCAGCTCACCAGGGTACAGGGCTAACTATGGCTACACCTTC. Encoded protein: CASSPGYRANYGYTF.

The rearrangement links TRBV27 to TRBJ2-1; TRBD2 matches at 14 bases. Trimming cost V 6 bases and J 8 bases; bases outside gene matches: 9. The V gene's germline CDR1 is MNHEY and CDR2 SMNVEV (reference sequence). The CDR3 has 16 amino acids. The CDR3 reads CASSEIGTSGSDEQFF. The CDR3 nucleotides read TGTGCCAGCAGCGAGATCGGGACTAGCGGGAGTGATGAGCAGTTCTTC.

V gene TRBV19 combines with J gene TRBJ1-5; TRBD1 aligns across 12 bases. The CDR3 sequence is 19 residues long. CDR1 is LNHDA and CDR2 is SQIVND in the germline V gene (reference sequence). V was pared by 5 bases and J by 7 bases, with 18 bases of the junction left unmatched. DNA for the CDR3: TGTGCCAGTAGTGGTTCCGGGACAGGGGGCTTGTTGGAGCGGCAGCCCCAGCATTTT. Translated, it gives CASSGSGTGGLLERQPQHF. The whole variable domain, remainder taken from reference TRBV19 and TRBJ1-5, is DGGITQSPKYLFRKEGQNVTLSCEQNLNHDAMYWYRQDPGQGLRLIYYSQIVNDFQKGDIAEGYSVSREKKESFPLTVTSAQKNPTAFYLCASSGSGTGGLLERQPQHFGDGTRLSIL.

This sequence joins TRBV2 and TRBJ2-1; 8 positions match TRBD2. Germline V gene sequence: CDR1 SNHLY, CDR2 FYNNEI. The CDR3 has 13 residues. Trimming at V came to 7 bases and at J to 3 bases, leaving 2 bases not matched to a gene. The CDR3 sequence is CASKTSGYNEQFF. Written as DNA, the CDR3 is TGTGCCAGCAAAACTAGCGGCTACAATGAGCAGTTCTTC. The whole variable domain, filled in from reference TRBV2 and TRBJ2-1, reads EPEVTQTPSHQVTQMGQEVILRCVPISNHLYFYWYRQILGQKVEFLVSFYNNEISEKSEIFDDQFSVERPDGSNFTLKIRSTKLEDSAMYFCASKTSGYNEQFFGPGTRLTVL.

This clone was seen only once. The V gene is TRBV25-1, the J gene TRBJ1-2; D gene ambiguous. This CDR3 contains 13 residues. The V gene's germline CDR1 is MGHDK and CDR2 SYGVNS. Trimming cost V 5 bases and J 4 bases, with 11 bases left between them. DNA for the CDR3: TGTGCCAGCAGTAAGGGTGGGAGCTATGGCTACACCTTC. Translation gives CASSKGGSYGYTF.

Comments on this clone: Other DNA sequences in the same sample also yield this CDR3. The chain links TRBV29-1 to TRBJ1-5; 7 bases agree with TRBD1. V lost 5 bases to trimming and J lost 0 bases; unmatched junction nucleotides: 4. Germline V gene lookup returns CDR1 SQVTM and CDR2 ANQGSEA. The CDR3 contains 14 residues. CDR3 nucleotide sequence: TGCAGCGTTACGGGGACAGATAGCAATCAGCCCCAGCATTTT. This gives the protein CSVTGTDSNQPQHF.

V gene TRBV27 combines with J gene TRBJ1-2, with D uncertain. This CDR3 has 11 amino acids. Germline assignment: CDR1 MNHEY and CDR2 SMNVEV (reference sequence). Trimming took off 8 bases at V and 5 bases at J, with 9 bases between the two ends. Here the CDR3 reads CASRDYYGYTF. CDR3 nucleotides: TGTGCCAGCCGGGATTATTATGGCTACACCTTC.

The chain joins TRBV27 to TRBJ2-7; 10 bases map to TRBD2. The germline gives CDR1 MNHEY, CDR2 SMNVEV (reference sequence). Trimming cost V 5 bases and J 7 bases; bases outside gene matches: 20. The CDR3 has 18 amino acids. CDR3: CASSPVVAGGPRLREQYF. CDR3 DNA: TGTGCCAGCAGTCCCGTGGTAGCGGGAGGCCCGAGGTTGAGGGAGCAGTACTTC.

The chain carries TRBV6-6 and TRBJ2-7, with D uncertain. Trimming removed 3 bases at V and 0 bases at J, with 9 bases between. Per germline, CDR1 MNHNY and CDR2 SVGAGI (reference sequence). This CDR3 is 14 amino acids long. The chain's CDR3 is CASSYSSDSYEQYF. In DNA form, the CDR3 reads TGTGCCAGCAGTTATAGTTCTGACTCCTACGAGCAGTACTTC.

The chain carries TRBV2 and TRBJ2-5, with 10 bases lining up with TRBD2. With 2 bases clipped from V and 9 bases from J, the junction kept 9 bases outside the gene matches. The CDR3 consists of 15 residues. The germline V gene encodes CDR1 SNHLY and CDR2 FYNNEI. DNA for the CDR3: TGTGCCAGCAGTGAAATAACTAGCGGGACGCTGGCCCAGTACTTC. This sequence encodes CASSEITSGTLAQYF.

This CDR3 is CASRGQGSYEQYF. The DNA for the CDR3 is TGCGCCAGCAGGGGCCAGGGATCCTACGAGCAGTACTTC. The chain combines TRBV4-1 with TRBJ2-7, with D possibly being TRBD1 (5 bases). Deletions cut 6 bases from V and 1 base from J, with 10 bases between. The CDR3 consists of 13 residues. Germline CDR1 and CDR2: MGHRA and YSYEKL.

This clone came up a few times. This chain uses TRBV28 with TRBJ1-2, with TRBD1 as a possible D gene (5 bases). The CDR3 consists of 15 residues. The germline CDR1 and CDR2 sequences are MDHEN and SYDVKM. V was shortened by 4 bases and J by 6 bases, with 18 bases between the two germline ends. CDR3 region: CASSSRTSGEDGYTF. The DNA of the CDR3 is TGTGCCAGCAGTTCCAGGACATCGGGTGAGGATGGCTACACCTTC.

The rearrangement joins TRBV7-2 to TRBJ2-7; D uncertain. The CDR3 loop spans 16 amino acids. Germline V gives CDR1 SGHTA, CDR2 FQGNSA. V was pared by 0 bases and J by 2 bases, with 14 bases between. CDR3: CASSLAASPETYEQYF. Written as DNA, the CDR3 is TGTGCCAGCAGCTTAGCAGCGTCCCCAGAGACCTACGAGCAGTACTTC.

A note on this clone: The sample contains more than one DNA sequence encoding this CDR3. The chain carries TRBV7-9 and TRBJ2-7, with no clear D. V lost 5 bases and J lost 0, with 5 bases in between. CDR1 and CDR2 (germline): SEHNR, FQNEAQ (reference sequence). This CDR3 region has 12 residues. Here the CDR3 reads CASSPSSYEQYF. The CDR3 nucleotides are TGTGCCAGCAGCCCGAGCTCCTACGAGCAGTACTTC.

To note about this clone: One junction end does not reproduce the germline sequence, and a read error may be involved. The rearrangement joins TRBV27 to TRBJ1-3; D remains unclear. The CDR3 extends over 13 amino acids. CDR1 MNHEY and CDR2 SMNVEV come from the germline V gene (reference sequence). The CDR3 DNA is TGTGCCAGCAGTTTGGCGGCTGGGAACACCATATATTTT. This sequence encodes CASSLAAGNTIYF.

The genes are TRBV28 and TRBJ2-7; D is possibly TRBD2 (7 bases). Per the germline V gene, CDR1 is MDHEN and CDR2 is SYDVKM. The CDR3 sequence is 12 residues long. V lost 9 bases and J lost 2, with 11 bases in between. CDR3 DNA sequence: TGTGCCAGTACGCGGGGGCCCTACGAGCAGTACTTC. Its protein product is CASTRGPYEQYF.

This chain links TRBV9 with TRBJ2-1, with 7 bases lining up with TRBD2. Germline V gene sequence: CDR1 SGDLS, CDR2 YYNGEE. The CDR3 covers 18 residues. V was clipped by 0 bases and J by 4 bases; unmatched bases: 13. The CDR3: CASSVVASGAFLYNEQFF. The CDR3 nucleotides are TGTGCCAGCAGCGTAGTTGCTAGCGGTGCATTTTTATACAATGAGCAGTTCTTC.

This sequence joins TRBV6-5 and TRBJ2-7, with 7 bases aligning to TRBD2. The V and J ends lost 0 bases and 6 bases, in that order; junction bases with no gene match: 8. Germline CDR1 and CDR2: MNHEY and SVGAGI. The CDR3 is 15 amino acids. The CDR3 sequence: CASSYSLGLVSEQYF. DNA for the CDR3: TGTGCCAGCAGTTACTCCCTTGGACTAGTAAGCGAGCAGTACTTC.